This T cell receptor (beta chain) appears in the sequencing data of a study of blood T cell repertoires in COVID-19. Across the study: T cells, B-cell-depleted T cells, or PBMCs supplied cDNA or gDNA.

Sequencing used immunoSEQ multiplex PCR; TCRdb keeps in-frame clones, though not all of them. Of approximately 300,000 clones listed, 70% to 90% are singletons. Sequencing was carried out using peripheral blood. The sequence derives from a woman between 50 and 59 years old with active or convalescent COVID-19.

CDR3 bases: TGCGCCAGCAGCTCAGGACAGGGTACAGTGTCGTCCACTGAAGCTTTCTTT. Its protein product is CASSSGQGTVSSTEAFF. V gene TRBV5-1 combines with J gene TRBJ1-1, with 8 bases fitting TRBD1. The CDR3 consists of 17 residues. V lost 3 bases to trimming and J lost 4 bases; unmatched junction nucleotides: 14. CDR1 SGHRS and CDR2 YFSETQ come from the germline V gene.